Detailed here is one T cell receptor (beta chain). As yet, its antigen is unknown. The data stem from a study of CD8 T cells in ankylosing spondylitis. The CDR3 contains 12 residues. Germline CDR1 reads SGHVS; CDR2 reads FNYEAQ. The V gene lost 3 bases and the J gene lost 8 bases, with 8 bases spanning the gap. General study results and limits: Clones linked to disease, bearing a CD8+ phenotype, were relatively rare in peripheral blood. Matched synovial fluid from ankylosing spondylitis patients was reported to be enriched for disease-linked clones.

The TCR beta libraries were generated through quantitative 5'-RACE incorporating molecular barcodes. TCRdb reanalysed the 5' RACE reads using MiXCR and keeps one entry per CDR3 protein. The data show about 250,000 distinct CDR3 sequences, roughly 8.2% seen once. The gene calls are TRBV7-6 and TRBJ2-1; TRBD2 is a possible D gene (5 bases). The clonotype originates from a female donor with ankylosing spondylitis or in good health (not recorded which). Material: blood, either unsorted or a sorted T cell fraction (not recorded which). The CDR3 bases are TGTGCCAGCAGCTTTTTCGGGGATGAGCAGTTCTTC. Protein: CASSFFGDEQFF.